The clone carrying this T cell receptor (beta chain) was counted ten times or more. Its target is unknown. The sample holds other DNA sequences that translate to the same CDR3. Stated treatment: oral pan-JAK inhibitor, 5-10 mg twice daily. The authors extracted RNA and reverse transcribed it into cDNA as the sequencing template. Assay: immunoSEQ multiplex PCR; the TCRdb copy retains only in-frame clones and omits some. The sample lists 90,000 to 130,000 clones, around 50% occurring once. These data come from a study of CD8+ T cells in alopecia areata. For the study at large: Treated patients' severity was scored by percentage of affected scalp area. Study observations and caveats: An increase in clonality over normal scalp was evident in lesional scalp, especially alopecia totalis/universalis. TCR sharing across patients was less clear than in mice, possibly HLA-related. With just one nonresponder, it is still uncertain whether baseline CD8+ expansion relates to response.

Germline CDR1 reads MRHNA; CDR2 reads SNTAGT. Trimming at V came to 0 bases and at J to 4 bases, leaving 0 bases not matched to a gene. The CDR3 is made up of 14 amino acids. The rearrangement links TRBV6-4 to TRBJ2-3; 8 nucleotides line up with TRBD1. This receptor was taken from a human donor with alopecia areata. This sample comprised CD8+ T cells sorted from blood, obtained at week 24, from a patient treated with tofacitinib. CDR3 amino acids: CASSDSQGADTQYF. The DNA for the CDR3 is TGTGCCAGCAGTGACTCACAGGGGGCAGATACGCAGTATTTT.